This entry features one T cell receptor (beta chain) sequence. The source of the sample is a study of cytomegalovirus exposure and HLA in healthy donors. The PCR was carried out with 60 Vbeta primers and 13 Jbeta primers. The method was immunoSEQ multiplex PCR; TCRdb's version includes in-frame clones alone and lacks a portion of them. Among roughly 150,000 clones, over 60% were seen once, and the ten largest hold under 0.8%. V shed 6 bases, J shed 1 base, and the junction held 3 bases outside the gene matches. Germline V lookup: CDR1 MDHEN, CDR2 SYDVKM. The CDR3 is 15 amino acids. This sequence was found in a male donor in good health and CMV-seronegative. Sequencing was performed on PBMCs. The chain links TRBV28 to TRBJ2-4; 10 bases match TRBD1. This CDR3 reads CASRTGGFAKNIQYF. The CDR3 region has the DNA TGTGCCAGCAGGACAGGGGGCTTCGCCAAAAACATTCAGTACTTC.